This TCR beta chain came from a study of T cell responses to AZD1222 COVID-19 vaccine. Study conclusions and caveats: Spike as a whole was targeted by vaccine-associated CD4 TCRs, dominant at 160-218 and 743-854.

This CDR3 spans 17 amino acids. Germline V gene lookup returns CDR1 LGHDT and CDR2 YNNKEL (reference sequence). V was trimmed by 1 base and J by 5 bases, leaving 20 bases between them. Clones were read by immunoSEQ multiplex PCR, and TCRdb kept only the in-frame ones, dropping some. The sample has roughly 130,000 clones; 70% to 90% are singletons. As concerns this clone: Its antigen is not identified.

The V gene is TRBV3-1 (or the pseudogene TRBV3-2), the J gene TRBJ1-2, with TRBD1 as a possible D gene (5 bases). The sample in question was peripheral blood, obtained on day 0 of AZD1222 vaccination. The receptor comes from an adult in good health. CDR3 protein: CASSQGFIVSGGYGYTF. CDR3 coding DNA: TGTGCCAGCAGCCAAGGTTTTATTGTATCGGGGGGATATGGCTACACCTTC.